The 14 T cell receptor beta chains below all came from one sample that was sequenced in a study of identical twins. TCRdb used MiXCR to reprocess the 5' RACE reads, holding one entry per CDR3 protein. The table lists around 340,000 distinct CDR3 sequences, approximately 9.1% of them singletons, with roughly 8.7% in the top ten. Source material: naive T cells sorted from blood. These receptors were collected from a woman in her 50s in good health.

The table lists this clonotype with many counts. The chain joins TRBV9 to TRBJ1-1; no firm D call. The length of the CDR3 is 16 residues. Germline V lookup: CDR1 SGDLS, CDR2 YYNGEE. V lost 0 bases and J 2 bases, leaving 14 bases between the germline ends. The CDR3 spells CASSVEAAAANTEAFF. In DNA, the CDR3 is TGTGCCAGCAGCGTAGAGGCGGCTGCCGCTAACACTGAAGCTTTCTTT.

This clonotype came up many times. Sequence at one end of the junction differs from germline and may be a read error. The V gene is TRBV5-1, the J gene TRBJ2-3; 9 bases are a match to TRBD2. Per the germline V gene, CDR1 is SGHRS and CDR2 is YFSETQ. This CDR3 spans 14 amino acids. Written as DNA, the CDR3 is TGTGCCAGCAGCTTAGCGGGAGGCACAGATACGCAGTATTTT. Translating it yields CASSLAGGTDTQYF.

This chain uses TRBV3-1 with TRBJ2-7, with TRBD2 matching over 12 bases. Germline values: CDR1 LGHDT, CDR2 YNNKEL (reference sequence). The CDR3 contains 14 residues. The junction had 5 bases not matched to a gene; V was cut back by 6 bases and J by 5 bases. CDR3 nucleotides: TGTGCCAGCAGACCAAGACTAGCGGGAGACGAGCAGTACTTC. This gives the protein CASRPRLAGDEQYF.

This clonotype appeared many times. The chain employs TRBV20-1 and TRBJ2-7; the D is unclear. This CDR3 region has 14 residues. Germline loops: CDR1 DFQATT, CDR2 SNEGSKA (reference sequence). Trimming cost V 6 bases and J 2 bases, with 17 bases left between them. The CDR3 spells CSAVHTWKAYEQYF. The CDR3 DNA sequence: TGCAGTGCCGTACATACTTGGAAGGCCTACGAGCAGTACTTC.

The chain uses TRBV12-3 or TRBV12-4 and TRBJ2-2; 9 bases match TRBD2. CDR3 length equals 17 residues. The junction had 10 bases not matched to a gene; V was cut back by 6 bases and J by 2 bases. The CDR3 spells CASSFSGRNPNTGELFF. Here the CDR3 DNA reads TGTGCCAGCAGCTTTAGCGGGAGAAACCCCAACACCGGGGAGCTGTTTTTT.

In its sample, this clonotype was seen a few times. CDR3 nucleotide sequence: TGTGCCAGCAGTTACTCTCCTAGCGGAGATACGCAGTATTTT. Protein product: CASSYSPSGDTQYF. The V call is TRBV6-2 or TRBV6-3, the J call TRBJ2-3; 7 bases map to TRBD2. Trimming took 0 bases from V and 5 from J; bases not matched to a gene: 2. CDR1 and CDR2 from the germline V gene are MNHEY and SVGEGT. The CDR3 contains 14 residues.

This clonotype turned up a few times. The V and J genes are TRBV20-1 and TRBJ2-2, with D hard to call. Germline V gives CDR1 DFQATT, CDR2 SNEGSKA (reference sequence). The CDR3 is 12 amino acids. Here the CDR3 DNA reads TGCAGCGCCGATCCGAACACCGGGGAGCTGTTTTTT. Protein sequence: CSADPNTGELFF.

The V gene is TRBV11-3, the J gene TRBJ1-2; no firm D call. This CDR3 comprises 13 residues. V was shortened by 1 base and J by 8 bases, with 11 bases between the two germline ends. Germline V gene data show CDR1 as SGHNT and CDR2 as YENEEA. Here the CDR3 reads CASSLAADGGYTF. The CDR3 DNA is TGTGCCAGCAGCTTAGCGGCAGACGGGGGCTACACCTTC.

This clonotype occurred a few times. CDR3 sequence reads: CSVGNYGYTF. The DNA for the CDR3 is TGCAGCGTTGGGAACTATGGCTACACCTTC. The chain joins TRBV29-1 to TRBJ1-2; no clear D. Trimming pared 4 bases from V and 2 bases from J, leaving 2 bases between. In germline, CDR1 is SQVTM, CDR2 ANQGSEA. This CDR3 has 10 residues.

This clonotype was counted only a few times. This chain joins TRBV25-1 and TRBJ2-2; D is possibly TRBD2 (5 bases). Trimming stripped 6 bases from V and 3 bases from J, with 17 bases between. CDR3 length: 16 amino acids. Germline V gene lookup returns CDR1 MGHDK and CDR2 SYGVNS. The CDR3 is CASSARRQAYTGELFF. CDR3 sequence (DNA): TGTGCCAGCAGCGCCCGGAGGCAGGCTTACACCGGGGAGCTGTTTTTT.

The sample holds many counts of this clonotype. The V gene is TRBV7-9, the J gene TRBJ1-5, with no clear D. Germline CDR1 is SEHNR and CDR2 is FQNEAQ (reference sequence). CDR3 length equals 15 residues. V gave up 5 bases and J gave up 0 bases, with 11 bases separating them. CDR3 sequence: CASSQTGNSNQPQHF. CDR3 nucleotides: TGTGCCAGCAGCCAAACCGGGAATAGCAATCAGCCCCAGCATTTT.

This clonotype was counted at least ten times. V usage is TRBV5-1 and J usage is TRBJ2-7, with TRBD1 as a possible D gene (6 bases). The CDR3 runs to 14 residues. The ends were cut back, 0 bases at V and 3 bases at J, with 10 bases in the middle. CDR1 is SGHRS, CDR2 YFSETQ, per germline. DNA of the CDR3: TGCGCCAGCAGCTTGGATGGCAGGGGCTACGAGCAGTACTTC. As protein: CASSLDGRGYEQYF.

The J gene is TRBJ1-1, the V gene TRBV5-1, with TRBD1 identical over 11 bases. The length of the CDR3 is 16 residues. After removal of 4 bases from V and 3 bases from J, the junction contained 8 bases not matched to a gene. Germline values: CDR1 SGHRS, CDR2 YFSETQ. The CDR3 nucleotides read TGCGCCAGCAGCCCGCGGACAGGGGGCGCGGACACTGAAGCTTTCTTT. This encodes CASSPRTGGADTEAFF.

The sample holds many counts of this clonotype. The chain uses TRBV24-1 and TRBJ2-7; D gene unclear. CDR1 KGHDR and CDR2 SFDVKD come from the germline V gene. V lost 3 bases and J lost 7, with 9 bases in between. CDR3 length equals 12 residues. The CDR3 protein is CATSDLRQEQYF. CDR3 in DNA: TGTGCCACCAGTGATCTCAGACAAGAGCAGTACTTC.